There are a few counts of the clone carrying this T cell receptor (beta chain). Its target is not known. These data originate in a study of response to subunit inactivated influenza vaccine. Points from the study as a whole: Authors suggested few new T cells are recruited by each seasonal influenza vaccination.

TCRdb analysed the RT-PCR reads with MiXCR anew, one entry per CDR3 protein. There are 700,000 to 800,000 distinct CDR3 sequences in the sample; 15% to 20% occur only once, and roughly 11% lies in the top ten. The length of the CDR3 is 10 residues. V lost 7 bases and J lost 3, with 4 bases in between. The input for sequencing was PBMCs from blood, taken 5 days after vaccination. J is TRBJ2-7 and V is TRBV12-3 or TRBV12-4; no clear D gene. This receptor was identified in a man aged 45-60 years who received an inactivated influenza vaccine. The CDR3 protein is CASIFYEQYF. CDR3 DNA sequence: TGTGCCAGCATCTTCTACGAGCAGTACTTC.